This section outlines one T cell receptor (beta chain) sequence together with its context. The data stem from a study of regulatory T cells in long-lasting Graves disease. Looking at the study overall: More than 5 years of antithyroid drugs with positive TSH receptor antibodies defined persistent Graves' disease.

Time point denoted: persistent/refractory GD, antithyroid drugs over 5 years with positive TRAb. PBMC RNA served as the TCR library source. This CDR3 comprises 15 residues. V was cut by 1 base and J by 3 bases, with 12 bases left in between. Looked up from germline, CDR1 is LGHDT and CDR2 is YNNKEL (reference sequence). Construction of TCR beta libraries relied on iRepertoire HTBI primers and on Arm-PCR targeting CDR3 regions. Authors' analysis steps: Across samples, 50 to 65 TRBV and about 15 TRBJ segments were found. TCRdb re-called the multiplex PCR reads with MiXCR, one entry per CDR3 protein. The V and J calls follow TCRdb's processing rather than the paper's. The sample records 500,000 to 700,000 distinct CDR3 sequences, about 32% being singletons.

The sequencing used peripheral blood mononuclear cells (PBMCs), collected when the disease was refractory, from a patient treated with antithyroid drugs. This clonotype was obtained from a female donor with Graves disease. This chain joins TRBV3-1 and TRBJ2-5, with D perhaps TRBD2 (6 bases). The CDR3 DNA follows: TGTGCCAGCAGCCAAGGGTCCAGGGAGGAAGAGACCCAGTACTTC. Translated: CASSQGSREEETQYF.